These 27 T cell receptor beta chains were sequenced from one sample in a study of technical replicates of blood from several donors. Sequencing was performed with immunoSEQ multiplex PCR; in TCRdb, only in-frame clones are kept and a portion is missing. This sample has tens of thousands of clones, with around 93% found just once. The source material was T cells isolated from PBMCs. The receptor set was obtained from a human donor in good health.

The rearrangement uses TRBV7-8 and TRBJ1-2; D may be TRBD1 (6 bases). This CDR3 spans 13 amino acids. Deletions cut 5 bases from V and 2 bases from J, with 9 bases between. Germline CDR1 is SGHVS and CDR2 is FQNEAQ. The chain's CDR3 is CASSPDRNYGYTF. CDR3 in DNA: TGTGCCAGCAGCCCAGACAGGAACTATGGCTACACCTTC.

The chain carries TRBV2 and TRBJ1-2; TRBD1 matches at 9 bases. Trimming took 0 bases from V and 8 from J; bases not matched to a gene: 4. The CDR3 is made up of 14 amino acids. Germline V gene sequence: CDR1 SNHLY, CDR2 FYNNEI. CDR3 sequence (DNA): TGTGCCAGCAGTGAAGCGGGACAGGGATACGGCTACACCTTC. Protein product: CASSEAGQGYGYTF.

CDR3 bases: TGTGCCACCCGGACAGCAACTAATGAAAAACTGTTTTTT. It yields the protein CATRTATNEKLFF. The V and J genes are TRBV27 and TRBJ1-4; TRBD1 might be the D (6 bases). The CDR3 is made up of 13 amino acids. Germline CDR1 reads MNHEY; CDR2 reads SMNVEV (reference sequence). V was trimmed by 10 bases and J by 0 bases, leaving 9 bases between them.

The chain recombines TRBV11-1 with TRBJ1-1, with D perhaps TRBD1 (6 bases). This CDR3 has 18 residues. Germline loops: CDR1 SGHAT, CDR2 FQDESV (reference sequence). V lost 5 bases to trimming and J lost 1 base, with 23 bases between them. The CDR3 DNA is TGTGCCAGCAGCGGAAGAAGCGGGGGCCCATCAACGAACACTGAAGCTTTCTTT. Translated: CASSGRSGGPSTNTEAFF.

The chain recombines TRBV5-1 with TRBJ2-1; the match to TRBD2 covers 8 bases. The trim removed 5 bases at V and 4 bases at J, leaving 8 bases unmatched. Germline V gives CDR1 SGHRS, CDR2 YFSETQ. This CDR3 region has 15 residues. This CDR3 is CASRESGGKYNEQFF. The CDR3 nucleotides are TGCGCCAGCAGAGAGTCGGGGGGGAAATACAATGAGCAGTTCTTC. The whole variable domain, filled in from reference TRBV5-1 and TRBJ2-1, reads KAGVTQTPRYLIKTRGQQVTLSCSPISGHRSVSWYQQTPGQGLQFLFEYFSETQRNKGNFPGRFSGRQFSNSRSEMNVSTLELGDSALYLCASRESGGKYNEQFFGPGTRLTVL.

J is TRBJ1-1 and V is TRBV15; D is undetermined. V lost 3 bases, J lost 7 bases, and 18 bases lay in between. The germline V gene has CDR1 LNHNV and CDR2 YYDKDF (reference sequence). CDR3 length equals 15 residues. In nucleotides, the CDR3 is TGTGCCACCAGCAGGAACAGCCGGGAGGGTGGTGAAGCTTTCTTT. It specifies CATSRNSREGGEAFF.

The V and J genes are TRBV4-1 and TRBJ1-2, with a weak D call TRBD1 (5 bases). The CDR3 covers 14 residues. Per the germline V gene, CDR1 is MGHRA and CDR2 is YSYEKL. Trimming pared 1 base from V and 13 bases from J, leaving 19 bases between. This CDR3 is CASSQATIAGTCTF. DNA for the CDR3: TGCGCCAGCAGCCAAGCTACGATCGCAGGGACTTGCACCTTC.

The chain links TRBV11-2 to TRBJ2-1; tentatively, D is TRBD2 (7 bases). Deletions cut 5 bases from V and 1 base from J, with 12 bases between. The CDR3 spans 15 residues. CDR1 is SGHAT, CDR2 FQNNGV, per germline. CDR3 protein: CASSGGAESYNEQFF. DNA of the CDR3: TGTGCCAGCAGCGGGGGGGCGGAGTCCTACAATGAGCAGTTCTTC.

The chain couples TRBV5-4 to TRBJ1-1, with 9 bases matching TRBD1. The CDR3 has 13 residues. Trimming at V came to 4 bases and at J to 6 bases, leaving 4 bases not matched to a gene. Germline V CDR1 and CDR2: SGHNT, YYREEE (reference sequence). CDR3 protein: CASSTGQGPEAFF. CDR3 DNA: TGTGCCAGCAGCACGGGACAGGGACCTGAAGCTTTCTTT. The complete variable domain, with remaining parts taken from reference TRBV5-4 and TRBJ1-1, reads ETGVTQSPTHLIKTRGQQVTLRCSSQSGHNTVSWYQQALGQGPQFIFQYYREEENGRGNFPPRFSGLQFPNYSSELNVNALELDDSALYLCASSTGQGPEAFFGQGTRLTVV.

The chain uses TRBV5-1 and TRBJ1-1; TRBD1 matches 8 bases. This CDR3 spans 14 amino acids. Germline trimming cut 3 bases from V and 0 bases from J; bases unmatched to any gene: 1. Per the germline V gene, CDR1 is SGHRS and CDR2 is YFSETQ. As DNA, the CDR3 is TGCGCCAGCAGCTGGACAGGGATGAACACTGAAGCTTTCTTT. Translated: CASSWTGMNTEAFF.

The chain couples TRBV27 to TRBJ1-4; a possible D gene is TRBD1 (5 bases). V gave up 3 bases and J gave up 6 bases, with 11 bases separating them. This CDR3 comprises 14 residues. Germline CDR1 is MNHEY and CDR2 is SMNVEV (reference sequence). In DNA, the CDR3 is TGTGCCAGCAGTTTTTGGCCACAGGATGAAAAACTGTTTTTT. This gives the protein CASSFWPQDEKLFF. The whole variable domain, remainder taken from reference TRBV27 and TRBJ1-4, is EAQVTQNPRYLITVTGKKLTVTCSQNMNHEYMSWYRQDPGLGLRQIYYSMNVEVTDKGDVPEGYKVSRKEKRNFPLILESPSPNQTSLYFCASSFWPQDEKLFFGSGTQLSVL.

This clone has just a few counts. The rearrangement joins TRBV4-2 to TRBJ2-1, with D possibly TRBD1 on 6 matching bases. Trimming took off 0 bases at V and 2 bases at J, with 11 bases between the two ends. The CDR3 spans 16 residues. Germline V gene sequence: CDR1 LGHNA, CDR2 YNFKEQ. The CDR3: CASSQDSQGAYNEQFF. CDR3 DNA sequence: TGTGCCAGCAGCCAAGATTCACAGGGCGCCTACAATGAGCAGTTCTTC.

This rearrangement joins TRBV5-1 to TRBJ2-3; 9 nucleotides match TRBD2. The ends lost 5 bases at V and 3 bases at J; junction bases unmatched: 10. The germline gives CDR1 SGHRS, CDR2 YFSETQ. This CDR3 comprises 16 residues. CDR3 residues: CASRNSGSRGTDTQYF. The CDR3 bases are TGCGCCAGCAGAAATAGCGGGAGTAGGGGAACAGATACGCAGTATTTT.

The V gene is TRBV7-2, the J gene TRBJ1-2; 7 nucleotides agree with TRBD1. The germline V gene encodes CDR1 SGHTA and CDR2 FQGNSA. V lost 4 bases and J lost 4; bases outside the gene matches: 9. The CDR3 has 15 amino acids. CDR3 DNA sequence: TGTGCCAGCAGCTCTCCGCGACAGGGATCCTATGGCTACACCTTC. Translation: CASSSPRQGSYGYTF.

The J gene is TRBJ2-1, the V gene TRBV28, with 9 bases identical to TRBD2. The CDR3 loop spans 15 amino acids. Germline values: CDR1 MDHEN, CDR2 SYDVKM. The ends lost 3 bases at V and 1 base at J; junction bases unmatched: 1. The CDR3: CASSFLAGSYNEQFF. For the CDR3, the DNA is TGTGCCAGCAGTTTTCTAGCGGGGTCCTACAATGAGCAGTTCTTC.

This clone has just one count. The gene calls are TRBV23-1 and TRBJ2-7, with D hard to call. TRBV23-1 is an ORF for which the function is uncertain. The CDR3 is 12 residues long. Trimming shortened V by 7 bases and J by 3 bases, and 10 bases separated the two germline ends. CDR3 nucleotides: TGCGCCAGCACATCCACCTACTACGAGCAGTACTTC. Its protein is CASTSTYYEQYF.

This chain links TRBV20-1 with TRBJ2-7; D is unclear. CDR1 and CDR2 (germline): DFQATT, SNEGSKA (reference sequence). Between the trimmed V and J ends, which lost 5 bases and 5 bases, there was a span of 10 bases. This CDR3 has 11 amino acids. The CDR3 sequence: CSAAAPNEQYF. The DNA for the CDR3 is TGCAGTGCTGCGGCCCCGAACGAGCAGTACTTC.

The gene calls are TRBV5-1 and TRBJ2-7; no definite D call. Germline assignment: CDR1 SGHRS and CDR2 YFSETQ. V lost 4 bases and J 5 bases, leaving 13 bases between the germline ends. CDR3 size: 13 residues. CDR3 sequence: CASSLYTPDEQYF. The CDR3 DNA sequence: TGCGCCAGCAGCCTCTATACCCCCGACGAGCAGTACTTC.

This chain uses TRBV28 with TRBJ2-1; D is possibly TRBD1 (5 bases). With 2 bases removed from V and 9 bases from J, the gap between germline ends came to 14 bases. Germline CDR1 and CDR2: MDHEN and SYDVKM. The CDR3 contains 14 residues. The CDR3 here is CASSLPLGPREQFF. CDR3 sequence (DNA): TGTGCCAGCAGTTTACCTCTGGGGCCTCGTGAGCAGTTCTTC.

V gene TRBV9 combines with J gene TRBJ1-2; D is possibly TRBD1 (5 bases). The germline V gene encodes CDR1 SGDLS and CDR2 YYNGEE. CDR3 size: 15 residues. V was trimmed by 0 bases and J by 4 bases, leaving 13 bases between them. The CDR3 sequence is CASSVEWGEGYGYTF. The CDR3 DNA reads TGTGCCAGCAGCGTAGAATGGGGGGAGGGCTATGGCTACACCTTC.

The chain couples TRBV10-3 to TRBJ2-7, with 8 bases lining up with TRBD1. V shed 2 bases, J shed 4 bases, and the junction held 7 bases outside the gene matches. CDR3 size: 15 residues. Germline CDR1 and CDR2: ENHRY and SYGVKD. CDR3 DNA sequence: TGTGCCATCAGTGAGCCGGCAGGGGGCCATTACGAGCAGTACTTC. Its protein product is CAISEPAGGHYEQYF.

The chain has TRBV5-1 and TRBJ2-5; TRBD2 aligns across 9 bases. CDR1 is SGHRS, CDR2 YFSETQ, per germline. This CDR3 is 19 amino acids long. V lost 0 bases to trimming and J lost 2 bases; unmatched junction nucleotides: 14. The CDR3 DNA sequence: TGCGCCAGCAGCTTGGCAAAGACTAGCGGCAGAAAGATACAAGAGACCCAGTACTTC. It codes for CASSLAKTSGRKIQETQYF.

V is TRBV5-6 and J is TRBJ1-1, with D hard to call. Trimming took off 2 bases at V and 6 bases at J, with 11 bases between the two ends. Germline loops: CDR1 SGHDT, CDR2 YYEEEE. This CDR3 contains 13 residues. The CDR3 loop is CASSFPSVAEAFF. The CDR3 DNA reads TGTGCCAGCAGCTTTCCTAGCGTCGCTGAAGCTTTCTTT.

This chain uses TRBV5-5 with TRBJ2-2; 10 positions agree with TRBD1. This CDR3 contains 15 residues. Germline V gives CDR1 SGHKS, CDR2 YYEKEE (reference sequence). V shed 6 bases and J 2 bases; nucleotides not matched to a gene: 4. The CDR3 here is CASIGTGANTGELFF. The CDR3 coding sequence is TGTGCCAGCATCGGGACAGGGGCAAACACCGGGGAGCTGTTTTTT.

This sequence joins TRBV11-2 and TRBJ2-1, with TRBD2 as a possible D gene (5 bases). The CDR3 is 15 residues long. Trimming left V 6 bases short and J 5 bases short, with 17 bases between. CDR1 SGHAT and CDR2 FQNNGV come from the germline V gene. The CDR3 sequence: CASSPGSGVDNEQFF. The CDR3 coding sequence is TGTGCCAGCAGTCCCGGGTCCGGGGTGGACAATGAGCAGTTCTTC.

The chain is built from TRBV30 and TRBJ1-4, with D possibly TRBD1 on 6 matching bases. Looked up from germline, CDR1 is GTSNPN and CDR2 is SVGIG (reference sequence). V was shortened by 3 bases and J by 6 bases, with 8 bases between the two germline ends. CDR3 length equals 12 residues. The DNA for the CDR3 is TGTGCCTGGAGAACAGGGTATGAAAAACTGTTTTTT. Translating it yields CAWRTGYEKLFF.

J is TRBJ1-2 and V is TRBV2, with D hard to call. This CDR3 comprises 15 residues. The V gene lost 2 bases and the J gene lost 0 bases, with 10 bases spanning the gap. The germline V gene encodes CDR1 SNHLY and CDR2 FYNNEI. The CDR3 spells CASSEFGETNYGYTF. The CDR3 DNA reads as TGTGCCAGCAGTGAATTCGGGGAGACTAACTATGGCTACACCTTC.